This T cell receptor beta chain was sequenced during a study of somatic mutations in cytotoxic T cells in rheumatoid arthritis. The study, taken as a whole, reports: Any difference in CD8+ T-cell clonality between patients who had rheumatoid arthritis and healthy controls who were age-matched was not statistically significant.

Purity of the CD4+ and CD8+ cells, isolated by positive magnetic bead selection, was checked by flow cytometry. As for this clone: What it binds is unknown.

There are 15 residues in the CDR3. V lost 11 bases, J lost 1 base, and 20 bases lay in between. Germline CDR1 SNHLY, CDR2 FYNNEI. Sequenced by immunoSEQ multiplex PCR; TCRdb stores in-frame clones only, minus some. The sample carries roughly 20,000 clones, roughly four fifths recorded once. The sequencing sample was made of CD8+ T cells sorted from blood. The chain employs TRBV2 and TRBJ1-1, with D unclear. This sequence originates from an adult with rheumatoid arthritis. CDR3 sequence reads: CASPGGRVWNTEAFF. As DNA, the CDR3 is TGTGCCTCCCCGGGAGGACGGGTTTGGAACACTGAAGCTTTCTTT.